One and the same sample provided the 16 T cell receptor beta chains below, sequenced in a study of blood T cell repertoires in COVID-19. Here immunoSEQ multiplex PCR was the method, and the copy in TCRdb shows in-frame clones only, minus some. The repertoire holds some 100,000 clones, with over 65% as singletons. The sequenced sample was peripheral blood. The receptors were gathered from a human donor in a cohort sampled during active COVID-19.

This clone was observed a few times. The V and J genes are TRBV28 and TRBJ2-5; 8 positions match TRBD2. Germline V gene data show CDR1 as MDHEN and CDR2 as SYDVKM. V lost 6 bases and J lost 5; bases outside the gene matches: 14. This CDR3 spans 16 amino acids. CDR3 DNA: TGTGCCAGCAGACCGGGGGGGGGTAGCGATGGTGAGACCCAGTACTTC. Residues: CASRPGGGSDGETQYF.

This chain connects TRBV10-3 to TRBJ1-2; D remains ambiguous. Germline V gene data show CDR1 as ENHRY and CDR2 as SYGVKD. V lost 2 bases and J lost 4, with 8 bases in between. This CDR3 region has 13 residues. The DNA of the CDR3 is TGTGCCATCAGTGAGGGTATCGGCTATGGCTACACCTTC. Its translation: CAISEGIGYGYTF.

The table lists this clone with a few counts. The V call is TRBV14, the J call TRBJ1-2; D is unresolved. The V gene lost 1 base and the J gene lost 5 bases, with 14 bases spanning the gap. CDR3 length: 15 amino acids. From germline, CDR1 is SGHDN and CDR2 FVKESK. CDR3 loop: CASSQVGSFPYGYTF. Written as DNA, the CDR3 is TGTGCCAGCAGCCAAGTTGGCAGTTTCCCATATGGCTACACCTTC.

This sequence joins TRBV5-4 and TRBJ2-7; 9 bases are a match to TRBD1. The length of the CDR3 is 16 residues. J gave up 0 bases and V 2 bases, and 6 bases lay outside the gene matches. Per germline, CDR1 SGHNT and CDR2 YYREEE (reference sequence). CDR3 sequence (DNA): TGTGCCAGCAGCTTATACGGGACAGGGAGCTCCTACGAGCAGTACTTC. It yields the protein CASSLYGTGSSYEQYF.

Regarding this clone: The CDR3 carries no conserved terminal phenylalanine or tryptophan, so it likely arises from a read error. It is unclear where the CDR3 begins or ends on the DNA, so no DNA is shown, and the CDR3 is as TCRdb lists it. The chain links TRBV20-1 to TRBJ1-1; the table gives TRBD1 as D, unverified against the DNA. 11 amino acids form the CDR3, both terminal residues included. Germline V gene data show CDR1 as DFQATT and CDR2 as SNEGSKA (reference sequence). The CDR3 is CSAGDSPNVLR.

The chain employs TRBV18 and TRBJ1-1; 8 positions agree with TRBD1. Germline CDR1 KGHSH, CDR2 LQKENI. V shed 5 bases and J 6 bases; nucleotides not matched to a gene: 5. The CDR3 contains 13 residues. CDR3 sequence: CASSIDRGSEAFF. The DNA for the CDR3 is TGTGCCAGCTCAATCGACAGGGGATCTGAAGCTTTCTTT.

CDR3 coding DNA: TGTGCCAGCAGCGTCTCGGGACAGGGAAACGAGCAGTACTTC. Translated: CASSVSGQGNEQYF. The genes are TRBV9 and TRBJ2-7; 9 bases match TRBD1. The CDR3 totals 14 residues. CDR1 and CDR2 from the germline V gene are SGDLS and YYNGEE. The J segment lost 5 bases and the V segment lost 2 bases, leaving 5 bases of the junction unmatched.

This chain joins TRBV6-5 and TRBJ1-1, with D maybe TRBD1 (6 bases). This CDR3 has 15 residues. CDR1 is MNHEY and CDR2 is SVGAGI in the germline V gene. Deletions cut 2 bases from V and 2 bases from J, with 12 bases between. Here the CDR3 DNA reads TGTGCCAGCAGTTACCTGGACAGCTTCAACACTGAAGCTTTCTTT. Its protein product is CASSYLDSFNTEAFF.

The genes are TRBV19 and TRBJ2-7; 10 bases match TRBD2. The CDR3 spans 17 residues. The germline V gene has CDR1 LNHDA and CDR2 SQIVND (reference sequence). V shed 4 bases, J shed 0 bases, and the junction held 9 bases outside the gene matches. CDR3 in DNA: TGTGCCAGTAGTACCCCGAGGACTAGCGGTGGCTCCTACGAGCAGTACTTC. Translation gives CASSTPRTSGGSYEQYF.

The rearrangement links TRBV30 to TRBJ2-7; TRBD2 aligns across 9 bases. Germline V gene sequence: CDR1 GTSNPN, CDR2 SVGIG (reference sequence). The CDR3 has 18 amino acids. V was clipped by 0 bases and J by 5 bases; unmatched bases: 17. The chain's CDR3 is CAWSVRGGSLAGLHEQYF. Here the CDR3 DNA reads TGTGCCTGGAGTGTACGGGGTGGGTCCCTAGCGGGACTCCACGAGCAGTACTTC.

This rearrangement joins TRBV6-5 to TRBJ2-2; no definite D call. Deletions cut 2 bases from V and 0 bases from J, with 7 bases between. Germline lookup yields CDR1 MNHEY and CDR2 SVGAGI. This CDR3 region has 15 residues. The CDR3 sequence is CASSYASANTGELFF. The CDR3 region has the DNA TGTGCCAGCAGTTACGCCAGCGCGAACACCGGGGAGCTGTTTTTT.

The rearrangement joins TRBV5-1 to TRBJ2-3, with 8 bases matching TRBD2. This CDR3 contains 17 residues. Germline lookup yields CDR1 SGHRS and CDR2 YFSETQ. The V and J ends lost 0 bases and 3 bases, in that order; junction bases with no gene match: 9. The DNA for the CDR3 is TGCGCCAGCAGCTTGGAGCTCTTAGCGGGGCTTACAGATACGCAGTATTTT. This sequence encodes CASSLELLAGLTDTQYF.

The J gene is TRBJ1-4, the V gene TRBV7-2; D remains unclear. With 0 bases removed from V and 5 bases from J, the gap between germline ends came to 7 bases. The CDR3 length is 14 residues. Germline V lookup: CDR1 SGHTA, CDR2 FQGNSA. In nucleotides, the CDR3 is TGTGCCAGCAGCTTAGCTCTAGTGAATGAAAAACTGTTTTTT. The encoded protein is CASSLALVNEKLFF.

The chain carries TRBV19 and TRBJ1-4; D unresolved. The CDR3 runs 15 residues. Germline CDR1 and CDR2: LNHDA and SQIVND (reference sequence). V lost 8 bases, J lost 4 bases, and 17 bases lay in between. The CDR3 spells CASRDSGYLNEKLFF. Written as DNA, the CDR3 is TGTGCCAGTCGAGACTCGGGATACCTTAATGAAAAACTGTTTTTT.

The V gene is TRBV5-1, the J gene TRBJ2-7; TRBD2 agrees at 11 bases. Trimming cost V 4 bases and J 2 bases; bases outside gene matches: 14. This CDR3 has 18 residues. Looked up from germline, CDR1 is SGHRS and CDR2 is YFSETQ. In DNA form, the CDR3 reads TGCGCCAGCAGCCGTCCCGGGACTAGCGGAAGGTCGCCCTACGAGCAGTACTTC. It yields the protein CASSRPGTSGRSPYEQYF.

The V and J genes are TRBV19 and TRBJ2-3, with 8 bases identical to TRBD2. Per the germline V gene, CDR1 is LNHDA and CDR2 is SQIVND (reference sequence). The CDR3 totals 20 residues. V lost 9 bases and J lost 0; bases outside the gene matches: 23. CDR3 protein: CARNRLISGTRAFSTDTQYF. The DNA for the CDR3 is TGTGCCAGGAACCGGCTAATTAGCGGGACCCGTGCTTTTAGCACAGATACGCAGTATTTT.